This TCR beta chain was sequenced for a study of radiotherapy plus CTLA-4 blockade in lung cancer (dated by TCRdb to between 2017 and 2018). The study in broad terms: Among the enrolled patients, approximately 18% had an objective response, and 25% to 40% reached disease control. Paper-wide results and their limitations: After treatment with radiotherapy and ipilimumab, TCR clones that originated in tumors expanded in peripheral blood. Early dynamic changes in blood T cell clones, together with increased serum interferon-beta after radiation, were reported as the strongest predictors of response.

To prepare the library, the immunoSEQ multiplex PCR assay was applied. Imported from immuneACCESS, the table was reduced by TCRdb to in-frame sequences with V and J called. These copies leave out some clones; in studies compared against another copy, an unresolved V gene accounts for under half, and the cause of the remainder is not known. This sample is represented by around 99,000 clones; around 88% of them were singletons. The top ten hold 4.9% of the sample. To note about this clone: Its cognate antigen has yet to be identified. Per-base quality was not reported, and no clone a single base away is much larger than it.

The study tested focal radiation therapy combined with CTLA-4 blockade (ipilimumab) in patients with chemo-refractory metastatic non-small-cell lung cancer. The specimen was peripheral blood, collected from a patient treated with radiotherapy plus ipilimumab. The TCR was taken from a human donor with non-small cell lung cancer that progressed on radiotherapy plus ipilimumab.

The DNA sequence reads TGTGCCAGCAGCCATGGGACTAGCGGAAATGAGCAGTTCTTC. Translated, it gives CASSHGTSGNEQFF. This chain is built from TRBV7-9 and TRBJ2-1; the junction holds 11 bases that match TRBD2. CDR1 SEHNR and CDR2 FQNEAQ are derived from the germline V gene (reference sequence). V and J are trimmed by 5 bases and 7 bases, and the gene matches miss 4 bases of the junction. Counted from cysteine to phenylalanine, this CDR3 has 14 amino acids. Only the CDR3 DNA is retained, 42 bases long and in frame from the first base.